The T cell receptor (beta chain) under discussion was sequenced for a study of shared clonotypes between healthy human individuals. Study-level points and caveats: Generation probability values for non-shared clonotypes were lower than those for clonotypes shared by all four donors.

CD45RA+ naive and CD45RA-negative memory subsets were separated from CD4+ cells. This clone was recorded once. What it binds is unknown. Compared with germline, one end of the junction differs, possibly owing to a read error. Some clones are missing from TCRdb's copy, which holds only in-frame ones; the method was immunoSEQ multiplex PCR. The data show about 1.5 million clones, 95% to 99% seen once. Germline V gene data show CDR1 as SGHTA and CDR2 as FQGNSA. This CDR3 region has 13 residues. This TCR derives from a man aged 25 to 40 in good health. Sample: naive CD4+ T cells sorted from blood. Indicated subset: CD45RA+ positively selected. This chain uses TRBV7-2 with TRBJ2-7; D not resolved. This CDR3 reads CASSLEPSFAPNF. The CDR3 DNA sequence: TGTGCCAGCAGCTTGGAGCCCTCCTTCGCGCCGAACTTC.